The next 3 T cell receptor beta chains were all read from a single sample in a study of CD8 T cells in Susac syndrome. A quantity of about 0.5 to 1 ug RNA underwent reverse transcription using random hexamers. One entry per CDR3 protein, called by TCRdb with MiXCR from the immunoSEQ multiplex PCR reads. This table has 140,000 to 150,000 distinct CDR3 sequences, 85% to 95% appearing once. Sequencing was done on a sample of CD4+ T cells from PBMCs. These receptors were collected from a human donor with multiple sclerosis.

This CDR3 is CASSLYGNTGELFF. The CDR3 region has the DNA TGTGCCAGCAGTTTATATGGGAACACCGGGGAGCTGTTTTTT. This chain links TRBV12-3 or TRBV12-4 with TRBJ2-2; D gene uncertain. The CDR3 is 14 amino acids. Between the trimmed V and J ends, which lost 2 bases and 1 base, there was a span of 5 bases.

In this sample, this clonotype turned up once. The J gene is TRBJ2-7, the V gene TRBV20-1; D possibly corresponds to TRBD1 (5 bases). Germline CDR1 is DFQATT and CDR2 is SNEGSKA (reference sequence). The CDR3 totals 13 residues. V lost 6 bases to trimming and J lost 9 bases, with 21 bases between them. The CDR3 spells CSAAARGWGGQYF. CDR3 in DNA: TGCAGTGCCGCTGCCCGTGGTTGGGGCGGGCAGTACTTC.

The chain carries TRBV20-1 and TRBJ1-5, with D possibly TRBD1 on 5 matching bases. The ends were cut back, 6 bases at V and 6 bases at J, with 27 bases in the middle. Germline CDR1 DFQATT, CDR2 SNEGSKA (reference sequence). The CDR3 is made up of 17 amino acids. The CDR3 nucleotides are TGCAGTGCCCTTACCGAGCGGGGGATATATGCGGTTCAGCCCCAGCATTTT. Protein sequence: CSALTERGIYAVQPQHF.